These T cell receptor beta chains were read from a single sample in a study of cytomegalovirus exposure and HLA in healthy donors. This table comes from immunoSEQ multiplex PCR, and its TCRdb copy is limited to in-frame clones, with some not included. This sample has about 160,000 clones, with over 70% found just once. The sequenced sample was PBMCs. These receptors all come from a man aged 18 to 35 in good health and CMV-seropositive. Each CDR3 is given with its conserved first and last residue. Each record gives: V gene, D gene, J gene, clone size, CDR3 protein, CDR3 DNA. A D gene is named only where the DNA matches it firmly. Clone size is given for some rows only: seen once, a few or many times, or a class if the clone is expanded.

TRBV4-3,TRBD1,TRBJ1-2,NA,CASSHLQGSLNYGYTF,TGCGCCAGCAGCCACCTACAGGGGTCCCTTAACTATGGCTACACCTTC
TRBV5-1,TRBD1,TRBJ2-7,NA,CASSPPGQGYEQYF,TGCGCCAGCAGCCCACCGGGACAGGGGTACGAGCAGTACTTC
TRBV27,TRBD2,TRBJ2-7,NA,CASSFAGGSYEQYF,TGTGCCAGCAGTTTTGCGGGGGGTTCCTACGAGCAGTACTTC
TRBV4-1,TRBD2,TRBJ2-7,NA,CASSQGLAGVLSYEQYF,TGCGCCAGCAGCCAGGGACTAGCGGGGGTCCTCTCCTACGAGCAGTACTTC
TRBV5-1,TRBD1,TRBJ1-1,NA,CASSMTGGDTEAFF,TGCGCCAGCAGCATGACAGGGGGAGACACTGAGGCTTTCTTT
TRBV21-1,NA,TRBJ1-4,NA,CASSKPRDRGTNEKLFF,TGTGCCAGCAGCAAGCCTCGGGACAGGGGAACTAATGAAAAACTGTTTTTT
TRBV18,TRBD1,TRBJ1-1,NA,CASSLGTGLMNTEAFF,TGTGCCAGCTCGCTTGGGACAGGCTTGATGAACACTGAAGCTTTCTTT
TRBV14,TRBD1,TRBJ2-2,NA,CASSQALDRAAGELFF,TGTGCCAGCAGCCAAGCTTTGGACAGGGCGGCCGGGGAGCTGTTTTTT
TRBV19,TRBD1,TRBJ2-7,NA,CASSDRTGRWEQYF,TGTGCCAGTAGTGACCGGACAGGGAGGTGGGAGCAGTACTTC
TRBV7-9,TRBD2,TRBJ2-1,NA,CASSLEREVVEQFF,TGTGCCAGCAGCTTAGAGCGGGAGGTTGTTGAGCAGTTCTTC
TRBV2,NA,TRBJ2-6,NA,CASSVEGFGANVLTF,TGTGCCAGCAGTGTGGAGGGGTTTGGGGCCAACGTCCTGACTTTC
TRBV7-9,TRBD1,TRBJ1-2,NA,CASSNWDSYGYTF,TGTGCCAGCAGCAACTGGGACAGCTATGGCTACACCTTC
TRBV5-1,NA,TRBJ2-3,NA,CASSLEQGRTDTQYF,TGCGCCAGCAGCTTGGAACAGGGTCGCACAGATACGCAGTATTTT
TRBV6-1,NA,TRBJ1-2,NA,CASSRSQGNGYTF,TGTGCCAGCAGTAGATCACAGGGTAATGGCTACACCTTC
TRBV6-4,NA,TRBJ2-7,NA,CASRDQEQYF,TGTGCCAGCAGAGACCAAGAGCAGTACTTC
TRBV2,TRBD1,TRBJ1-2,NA,CASSETGTGRRNYGYTF,TGTGCCAGCAGCGAAACCGGGACAGGGAGGAGAAACTATGGCTACACCTTC
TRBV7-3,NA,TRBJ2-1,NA,CASSLYRNNEQFF,TGTGCCAGCAGCTTGTATAGAAACAATGAGCAGTTCTTC
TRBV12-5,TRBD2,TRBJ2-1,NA,CASGLAGGINEQFF,TGTGCTAGTGGTTTAGCGGGAGGGATCAATGAGCAGTTCTTC
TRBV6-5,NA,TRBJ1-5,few,CASSTRNQPQHF,TGTGCCAGCAGTACCCGGAATCAGCCCCAGCATTTT
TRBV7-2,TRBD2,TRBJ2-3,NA,CASSLEVIAGASAQDTQYF,TGTGCCAGCAGCTTAGAGGTTATAGCGGGGGCCTCTGCGCAAGATACGCAGTATTTT
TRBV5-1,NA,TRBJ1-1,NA,CASSPSVNTEAFF,TGCGCCAGCAGCCCGTCAGTGAACACTGAAGCTTTCTTT
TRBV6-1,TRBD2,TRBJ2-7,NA,CASREAYGTSGYEQYF,TGTGCCAGCAGGGAAGCATATGGGACTAGCGGATACGAGCAGTACTTC
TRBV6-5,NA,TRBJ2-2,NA,CASSYFRGNGELFF,TGTGCCAGCAGTTACTTCAGGGGCAACGGGGAGCTGTTTTTT
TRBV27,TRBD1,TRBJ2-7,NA,CASSLRGQGVYEQYF,TGTGCCAGCAGTTTACGGGGACAGGGGGTCTACGAGCAGTACTTC
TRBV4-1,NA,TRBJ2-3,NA,CASSPSGIGFTDTQYF,TGCGCCAGCAGCCCCTCCGGGATCGGCTTCACAGATACGCAGTATTTT
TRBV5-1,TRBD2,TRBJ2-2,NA,CASRRLAGDNTGELFF,TGCGCCAGCAGGCGACTAGCGGGGGACAACACCGGGGAGCTGTTTTTT